This T cell receptor (beta chain) comes out of a study of shared clonotypes between healthy human individuals (dated by TCRdb to the early 2020s). Broadly, across the study: The cohort included three men and two women between 18 and 49 years of age. For each donor, CD4 naive and CD4 memory were each run on three plates, CD8 naive on two plates, and CD8 memory on one plate. To estimate repertoire size and how much clonotypes are shared between individuals, the study performed deep sequencing of blood TCR repertoires from about five healthy adults. To increase sequencing depth and limit assay-specific biases, different laboratories used diverse techniques to prepare libraries and sequence TCR repertoires. Per donor, leukapheresis produced somewhere between about 0.94 and 8.9 billion PBMCs.

TCR CDR3 regions were amplified from genomic DNA by multiplex PCR using the deep immunoSEQ assay. Extracted genomic DNA from each cell subset was distributed evenly across all wells of several immunoSEQ 96-well plates, and each plate was treated as a replicate. For sorted subsets, each replicate PCR was loaded with 200 ng genomic DNA, equivalent to about 30,000 T cell genomes. The purified libraries were quantified using a Qubit 3.0 fluorometer, sized with a Bioanalyzer 2100, and then quantified again using the KAPA Library Quantification kit. A separate single-read 150-cycle Illumina NextSeq 550 flow cell was used to sequence each immunoSEQ 96-well plate. The authors' analysis ran thus. Because only junctional sequences without quality scores were contained in the immunoSEQ output, filtering matching that applied to full-length reads could not be performed. To assign V/J genes and CDR3, sequences were annotated using PyIR, a Python wrapper for IgBLAST v1.9, with IMGT germline references. Reads were removed for weak V/J assignments (E-value above 1e-6), missing CDR3, stop codons, out-of-frame junctions, or ambiguous translated residues. V3J clonotypes were defined as sequences sharing an identical inferred V gene, J gene, and CDR3 amino acid sequence. The percentage overlap between two repertoires was calculated by dividing the number of shared unique clonotypes by the size of the smaller repertoire. Richness of each repertoire was evaluated using RTK rarefaction, the Chao1 estimator, and Recon v2.1 estimates of unobserved clonotypes. Generation probabilities for all TCRbeta clonotypes obtained by the gDNA method from four donors were computed using OLGA. Entries here come from immuneACCESS through TCRdb and include only in-frame sequences with V and J called. Some clones fail to appear in such tables; in the studies checked, an unresolved V gene covers under half of the shortfall, and the cause of the remainder is unknown. V, J and clone size reflect that table, while D and trimming were determined from the DNA. The sample includes hundreds of thousands of clones, with about three quarters observed a single time. The ten largest clones add up to around 1.8% of the sample.

Notes on this clone: The specificity of this receptor is unknown. Per-nucleotide qualities are absent, and no much larger clonotype sits a single base away.

The donors were healthy, HIV-negative adults with no recently reported acute infections or vaccinations. Every donor was a Caucasian adult residing in Nashville, Tennessee, USA. CD4+ T cells were enriched by magnetic negative selection; naive cells were then positively selected on CD45RA, and the negative fraction formed the memory subset. Blood was collected by leukapheresis, and PBMCs were isolated by Ficoll-Histopaque density gradient centrifugation and then cryopreserved in liquid nitrogen vapor phase. Purity and quantity of every magnetically sorted T cell population were checked by analytical flow cytometry. From each sorted fraction, genomic DNA was isolated and quantified by UV absorbance on a Nanodrop 2000c. Its CDR3 holds 12 amino acids, cysteine through phenylalanine. Solely the CDR3 DNA is kept, with 36 bases framed from the first base. CDR1 and CDR2 are drawn from the germline V gene: SGHVS, FQNEAQ. V sheds 7 bases and J sheds 9 bases, leaving 13 bases between their ends.

On the study overall, not on this receptor specifically: Sampling was restricted to blood, and TCR repertoires in tissues likely differ from the TCR repertoires found in blood. Because the study included only a small number of donors, the genetic and exposure-history diversity represented was limited. Rarefaction of sorted-subset datasets indicated incomplete sequencing despite the large sequencing depth. Naive subsets generally had larger estimated clonotype richness than memory subsets did. Higher generation probabilities were observed for clonotypes shared by all four sorted-subset donors than for non-shared clonotypes. Pairwise subsampling led to the expectation that sequencing depth would affect the degree of clonotype sharing among donors. Approximately 5% of naive CD4, 3.5% of naive CD8, around 2.3% of memory CD4, and around 0.4% of memory CD8 clonotypes were shared across several donors.

This receptor was obtained from a woman in her twenties or thirties in good health. The chain employs TRBV7-8 and TRBJ1-5; the D gene identity is not certain. Sequenced input: memory CD4+ T cells sorted from blood. Interpreted using the paper, the cell subset or site label stands for: CD45RA-negative fraction. CDR3 region: CASKRSGGPQHF. The DNA reads TGTGCCAGCAAAAGGAGCGGTGGGCCCCAGCATTTT.